This record covers a single T cell receptor (beta chain). An assay was performed, and its level was deep. Clones were sequenced by immunoSEQ multiplex PCR, and TCRdb holds only the in-frame ones, with some missing. The sample lists a few million clones, over 90% occurring once. This record belongs to a study of shared clonotypes between healthy human individuals. After removal of 1 base from V and 9 bases from J, the junction contained 10 bases not matched to a gene. The V gene's germline CDR1 is MDHEN and CDR2 SYDVKM. This CDR3 is built from 15 residues. Sequencing was done on a sample of naive CD4+ T cells from PBMCs. Subset here: CD45RA+ positively selected. The TCR sequence derives from a man younger than 30 in good health. Some clones in this sample may be carry-over from other donors' samples. J is TRBJ2-5 and V is TRBV28, with 8 bases matching TRBD1. Written as DNA, the CDR3 is TGTGCCAGCAGTTTATTAGGGACAGGCCCCCAGGCCCAGTACTTC. This encodes CASSLLGTGPQAQYF. Drawing the rest from reference TRBV28 and TRBJ2-5, the complete variable domain is DVKVTQSSRYLVKRTGEKVFLECVQDMDHENMFWYRQDPGLGLRLIYFSYDVKMKEKGDIPEGYSVSREKKERFSLILESASTNQTSMYLCASSLLGTGPQAQYFGPGTRLLVL.